Below, 6 T cell receptor beta chains from the same sample are listed, as sequenced in a study of Graves' ophthalmopathy and Graves' hyperthyroidism (dated by TCRdb to 2017 to 2018). The run used an Illumina HiSeq 2000. For repertoire sequencing, TCR beta CDR3 regions were amplified from RNA transcripts. The first round of RT-PCR was done with HTBI primers and the Qiagen OneStep RT-PCR kit, and was followed by a second round of multiplex PCR, then size selection and purification. In TCRdb, the public reads were trimmed at Q25 with fastp and aligned with MiXCR, with productive beta chains retained. Every CDR3 protein is listed once, alongside the most common genes and DNA of its rows. A total of 350,000 to 400,000 distinct CDR3 sequences appear in this sample, approximately 15% of them only once. In total, the top ten clones hold approximately 7% of the sample. The sample consisted of peripheral blood. Every receptor here comes from a woman between 18 and 29 years old with stable Graves' hyperthyroidism. Donor details come from another sample of the same person, matched by shared clones.

At least ten counts were recorded for this clonotype. V and J are TRBV6-1 and TRBJ1-5; D is ambiguous. Between the trimmed V and J ends, which lost 0 bases and 7 bases, there was a span of 7 bases. There are 13 residues in the CDR3. Germline CDR1 reads MNHNS; CDR2 reads SASEGT. The CDR3 DNA reads TGTGCCAGCAGTGAAGCAAAAGGGCAGCCCCAGCATTTT. The encoded protein is CASSEAKGQPQHF.

This clonotype has only a few counts. The chain recombines TRBV6-1 with TRBJ1-1, with D possibly being TRBD1 (5 bases). CDR3 length: 13 residues. The ends were cut back, 6 bases at V and 7 bases at J, with 15 bases in the middle. Looked up from germline, CDR1 is MNHNS and CDR2 is SASEGT. The CDR3 loop is CASRGGGSLEAFF. The CDR3, as DNA: TGTGCCAGCAGGGGGGGGGGGAGCCTTGAAGCTTTCTTT.

This clonotype has ten or more counts. The chain carries TRBV19 and TRBJ1-1, with D perhaps matching TRBD1 (6 bases). The CDR3 runs to 15 residues. CDR1 is LNHDA, CDR2 SQIVND, per germline (reference sequence). V gave up 3 bases and J gave up 0 bases, with 11 bases separating them. CDR3 protein: CASSIAGALNTEAFF. In DNA, the CDR3 is TGTGCCAGTAGTATCGCAGGGGCTTTGAACACTGAAGCTTTCTTT. Drawing the rest from reference TRBV19 and TRBJ1-1, the complete variable domain is DGGITQSPKYLFRKEGQNVTLSCEQNLNHDAMYWYRQDPGQGLRLIYYSQIVNDFQKGDIAEGYSVSREKKESFPLTVTSAQKNPTAFYLCASSIAGALNTEAFFGQGTRLTVV.

This clonotype was detected many times. The genes are TRBV25-1 and TRBJ1-2; D gene unclear. V lost 5 bases and J 0 bases, leaving 13 bases between the germline ends. The length of the CDR3 is 15 residues. Per germline, CDR1 MGHDK and CDR2 SYGVNS. The CDR3 region has the DNA TGTGCCAGCAGTAAAAGTCTAGCTTCTAACTATGGCTACACCTTC. It encodes CASSKSLASNYGYTF.

This clonotype was detected many times. This chain joins TRBV10-3 and TRBJ1-2; 7 nucleotides agree with TRBD1. CDR3 size: 15 residues. Germline lookup yields CDR1 ENHRY and CDR2 SYGVKD. V dropped 3 bases and J dropped 3; count of bases not matched to a gene: 7. The CDR3 DNA sequence: TGTGCCATCAGTGATGGGGCAGGGGGTGACTATGGCTACACCTTC. Protein sequence: CAISDGAGGDYGYTF.

This clonotype was detected many times. The V gene is TRBV7-2, the J gene TRBJ2-2; no definite D call. The V end was cut by 0 bases, the J end by 7 bases, with 15 bases between. The CDR3 is 16 amino acids. Germline-derived CDR1 and CDR2 are SGHTA and FQGNSA. The DNA for the CDR3 is TGTGCCAGCAGCTTAGCGGGCTTAAGGTCCGGCGGGGAGCTGTTTTTT. The encoded protein is CASSLAGLRSGGELFF.